Listed below are T cell receptor beta chains from one sample, sequenced in a study of T cells in Graves' hyperthyroidism and ophthalmopathy. TCRdb independently ran MiXCR on the multiplex PCR reads; one entry per CDR3 protein. The sample has hundreds of thousands of distinct CDR3 sequences; around 42% are singletons. Sequencing was done on a sample of peripheral blood or thyroid tissue (not recorded which). The receptors derive from a woman aged 18-35 years with Graves' hyperthyroidism. Each CDR3 is given with its conserved first and last residue. The D gene is left open where the match is weak. Where a row states a size, it is once, few, many or the class of an expanded clone; other rows omit it.

TRBV10-3,TRBD1,once,TRBJ1-1,CAISDPPQGGTEAFF,TGTGCCATCAGTGACCCCCCCCAGGGGGGCACTGAAGCTTTCTTT
TRBV24-1,-,many,TRBJ1-2,CATSDIQVSHGYTF,TGTGCCACCAGTGATATACAGGTTTCTCATGGCTACACCTTC
TRBV5-1,-,-,TRBJ1-5,CASSPGGGGGRSNQPQHF,TGCGCCAGCAGCCCCGGGGGGGGGGGAGGACGCAGCAATCAGCCCCAGCATTTT
TRBV10-1,-,-,TRBJ1-1,CASSHPTVNTEAFF,TGCGCCAGCAGCCATCCGACGGTGAACACTGAAGCTTTCTTT
TRBV29-1,-,many,TRBJ2-7,CSVVSMGGDDNYEQYF,TGCAGCGTTGTCTCGATGGGGGGCGATGACAACTACGAGCAGTACTTC
TRBV15,-,many,TRBJ1-5,CATRQVGDQPQHF,TGTGCCACCCGACAGGTTGGGGATCAGCCCCAGCATTTT
TRBV5-1,-,many,TRBJ2-7,CASSLPQAVSEEQYF,TGCGCCAGCAGCTTGCCGCAAGCCGTCTCGGAAGAGCAGTACTTC
TRBV10-3,TRBD2,many,TRBJ2-7,CAISATGLASYEQYF,TGTGCCATCAGTGCCACGGGACTAGCGAGTTACGAGCAGTACTTC
TRBV10-3,-,-,TRBJ1-5,CAISRNQPQHF,TGTGCCATCAGCCGCAATCAGCCCCAGCATTTT
TRBV6-1,TRBD1,-,TRBJ2-5,CASSDYRGLETQYF,TGTGCCAGCAGTGACTACAGGGGGCTTGAGACCCAGTACTTC
TRBV7-9,TRBD1,many,TRBJ1-2,CASSPRTGNGYTF,TGTGCCAGCAGCCCCCGGACAGGGAACGGCTACACCTTC